These 7 T cell receptor beta chains came from one sample sequenced in a study of blood T cell repertoires in COVID-19. Assay used: immunoSEQ multiplex PCR; TCRdb lists only in-frame clones, some missing. The data hold approximately 100,000 clones, with around four fifths observed a single time. Sequencing used peripheral blood. The receptors come from a man in his 70s with acute or convalescent COVID-19.

This chain links TRBV7-9 with TRBJ2-5, with 9 bases fitting TRBD1. CDR1 and CDR2 (germline): SEHNR, FQNEAQ (reference sequence). The CDR3 totals 15 residues. V was clipped by 5 bases and J by 4 bases; unmatched bases: 8. The CDR3 DNA follows: TGTGCCAGCAGCCCGGGACAGGGCGGTACAGAGACCCAGTACTTC. Translating gives CASSPGQGGTETQYF.

The V gene is TRBV4-2, the J gene TRBJ1-3; D ambiguous. The CDR3 loop spans 18 amino acids. V lost 1 base to trimming and J lost 7 bases, with 23 bases between them. Germline loops: CDR1 LGHNA, CDR2 YNFKEQ. CDR3 sequence (DNA): TGTGCCAGCAGCCAAGGCATCTTTTTTTCGGGTGGCTTGAACACCATATATTTT. Translating it yields CASSQGIFFSGGLNTIYF.

The V gene is TRBV7-2, the J gene TRBJ2-7, with 11 bases that match TRBD2. V trimming: 0 bases; J trimming: 3 bases; junction bases outside the gene matches: 13. Germline CDR1 is SGHTA and CDR2 is FQGNSA. The CDR3 length is 19 residues. Written as DNA, the CDR3 is TGTGCCAGCAGCTTAGCGGTGGGGACTAGCGGCAATTTTCTCTACGAGCAGTACTTC. It is translated as CASSLAVGTSGNFLYEQYF.

The CDR3 sequence is CASSLRSGAQNIQYF. CDR3 DNA sequence: TGTGCCAGCAGCCTAAGAAGCGGAGCTCAAAACATTCAGTACTTC. This sequence joins TRBV6-5 and TRBJ2-4; D is possibly TRBD2 (5 bases). Between the trimmed V and J ends, which lost 6 bases and 5 bases, there was a span of 17 bases. Germline V gene data show CDR1 as MNHEY and CDR2 as SVGAGI. The CDR3 spans 15 residues.

This clone has only a few counts. V gene TRBV28 combines with J gene TRBJ1-2; TRBD1 aligns across 7 bases. The CDR3 is 13 residues long. Germline loops: CDR1 MDHEN, CDR2 SYDVKM. V shed 5 bases, J shed 5 bases, and the junction held 5 bases outside the gene matches. Here the CDR3 DNA reads TGTGCCAGCAGTCTCGACAGGGCATATGGCTACACCTTC. It encodes CASSLDRAYGYTF.

The chain is built from TRBV14 and TRBJ2-1; no firm D call. V gave up 0 bases and J gave up 12 bases, with 9 bases separating them. This CDR3 spans 12 amino acids. Germline V gives CDR1 SGHDN, CDR2 FVKESK. The chain's CDR3 is CASSQDTRMQFF. CDR3 in DNA: TGTGCCAGCAGCCAAGATACGAGAATGCAGTTCTTC.

This sequence joins TRBV5-1 and TRBJ2-1; TRBD2 might be the D (6 bases). Trimming shortened V by 1 base and J by 0 bases, and 20 bases separated the two germline ends. This CDR3 is 19 amino acids long. CDR1 SGHRS and CDR2 YFSETQ come from the germline V gene. The CDR3 region is CASSLLEGSRPSSYNEQFF. For the CDR3, the DNA is TGCGCCAGCAGCTTGTTGGAGGGTTCCCGCCCTAGCTCCTACAATGAGCAGTTCTTC. Drawing the rest from reference TRBV5-1 and TRBJ2-1, the complete variable domain is KAGVTQTPRYLIKTRGQQVTLSCSPISGHRSVSWYQQTPGQGLQFLFEYFSETQRNKGNFPGRFSGRQFSNSRSEMNVSTLELGDSALYLCASSLLEGSRPSSYNEQFFGPGTRLTVL.